This TCR beta chain derives from a study of Graves' ophthalmopathy and Graves' hyperthyroidism. Study context: Peripheral blood was gathered at the point of initial diagnosis, before any treatment started.

Trimming cost V 6 bases and J 11 bases, with 21 bases left between them. Germline lookup yields CDR1 WNHNN and CDR2 SYGVQD (reference sequence). The CDR3 runs to 14 residues. Other autoimmune diseases, uncontrolled infections, pregnancy or lactation excluded patients from enrollment. What supplied the PBMCs was about 10 ml of fresh peripheral blood. RNA transcripts were the source from which TCR beta CDR3 regions were amplified. An opening RT-PCR round employed HTBI primers and preceded a second-round multiplex PCR. TCRdb re-derived calls from the multiplex PCR reads in MiXCR, one entry per CDR3 protein. There are 45,000 to 60,000 distinct CDR3 sequences in the sample; approximately 45% occur only once, and 4.7% lies in the top ten.

The TCR was taken from an adult woman with Graves' ophthalmopathy. The chain uses TRBV10-1 and TRBJ2-3; tentatively, D is TRBD1 (6 bases). Sequencing was performed on peripheral blood. The CDR3, as DNA: TGCGCCAGCAGAGGGGGTCGGTACTACAATGAGCAGTATTTT. Protein: CASRGGRYYNEQYF.